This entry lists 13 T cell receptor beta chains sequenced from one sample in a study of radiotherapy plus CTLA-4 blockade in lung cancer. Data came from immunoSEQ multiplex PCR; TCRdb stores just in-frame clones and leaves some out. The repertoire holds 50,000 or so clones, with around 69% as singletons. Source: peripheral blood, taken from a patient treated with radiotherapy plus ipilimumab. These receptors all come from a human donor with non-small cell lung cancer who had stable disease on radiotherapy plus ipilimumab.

The CDR3 sequence: CASSPDMEGAEAFF. DNA of the CDR3: TGTGCCAGCTCACCAGACATGGAGGGAGCTGAAGCTTTCTTT. The chain recombines TRBV18 with TRBJ1-1, with unresolved D. The V gene's germline CDR1 is KGHSH and CDR2 LQKENI. This CDR3 comprises 14 residues. The V end lost 2 bases, the J end lost 6 bases, and 13 bases lay between the germline ends.

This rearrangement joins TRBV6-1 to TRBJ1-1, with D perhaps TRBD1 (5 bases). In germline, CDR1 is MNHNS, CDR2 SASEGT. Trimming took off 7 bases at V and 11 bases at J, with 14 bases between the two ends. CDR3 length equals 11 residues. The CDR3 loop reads CASTGPVGAFF. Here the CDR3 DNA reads TGTGCCAGCACAGGGCCCGTTGGGGCTTTCTTT.

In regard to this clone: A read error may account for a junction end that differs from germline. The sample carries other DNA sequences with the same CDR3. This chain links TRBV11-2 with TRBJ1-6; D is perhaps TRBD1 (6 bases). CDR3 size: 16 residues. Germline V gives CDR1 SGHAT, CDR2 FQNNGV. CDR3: CASSPGAGRANSPLHF. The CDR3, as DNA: TGCGCCAGCAGCCCAGGGGCAGGGAGGGCTAATTCACCCCTCCACTTT.

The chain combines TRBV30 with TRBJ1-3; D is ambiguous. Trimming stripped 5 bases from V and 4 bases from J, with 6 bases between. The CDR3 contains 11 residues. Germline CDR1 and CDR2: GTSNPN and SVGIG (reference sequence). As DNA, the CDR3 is TGTGCCTGGGGTTTAGGAAACACCATATATTTT. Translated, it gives CAWGLGNTIYF. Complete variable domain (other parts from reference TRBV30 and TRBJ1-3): SQTIHQWPATLVQPVGSPLSLECTVEGTSNPNLYWYRQAAGRGLQLLFYSVGIGQISSEVPQNLSASRPQDRQFILSSKKLLLSDSGFYLCAWGLGNTIYFGEGSWLTVV.

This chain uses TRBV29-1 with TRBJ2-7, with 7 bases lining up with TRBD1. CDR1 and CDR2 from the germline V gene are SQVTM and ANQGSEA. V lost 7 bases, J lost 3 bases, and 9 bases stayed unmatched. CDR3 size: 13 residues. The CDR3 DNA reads TGCAGCGCCAAAGGGGGCTATCGCTACGAGCAGTACTTC. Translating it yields CSAKGGYRYEQYF.

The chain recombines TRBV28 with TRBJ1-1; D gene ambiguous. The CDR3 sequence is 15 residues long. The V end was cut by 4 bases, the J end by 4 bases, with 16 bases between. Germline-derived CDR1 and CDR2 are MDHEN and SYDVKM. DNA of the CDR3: TGTGCCAGCAGTTCCTACCCCAATGGCGGCACTGAAGCTTTCTTT. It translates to CASSSYPNGGTEAFF.

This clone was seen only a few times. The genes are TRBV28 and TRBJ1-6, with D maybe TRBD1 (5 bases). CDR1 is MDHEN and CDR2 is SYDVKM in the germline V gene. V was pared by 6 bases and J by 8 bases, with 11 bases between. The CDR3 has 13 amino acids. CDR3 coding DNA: TGTGCCAGCAGGACAGCCTGGGATTCACCCCTCCACTTT. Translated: CASRTAWDSPLHF.

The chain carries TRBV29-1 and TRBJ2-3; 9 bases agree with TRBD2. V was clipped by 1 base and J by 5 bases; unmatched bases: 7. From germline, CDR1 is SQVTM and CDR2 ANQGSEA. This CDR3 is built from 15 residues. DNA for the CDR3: TGCAGCGTTGAAGGGGTAGCGGGGGCCAGAGATACGCAGTATTTT. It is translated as CSVEGVAGARDTQYF.

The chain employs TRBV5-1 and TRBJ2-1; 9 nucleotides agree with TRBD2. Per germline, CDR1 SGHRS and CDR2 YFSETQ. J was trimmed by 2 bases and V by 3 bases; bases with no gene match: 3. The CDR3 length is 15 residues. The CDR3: CASSSTSGAYNEQFF. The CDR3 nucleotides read TGCGCCAGCAGCTCGACTAGCGGTGCCTACAATGAGCAGTTCTTC.

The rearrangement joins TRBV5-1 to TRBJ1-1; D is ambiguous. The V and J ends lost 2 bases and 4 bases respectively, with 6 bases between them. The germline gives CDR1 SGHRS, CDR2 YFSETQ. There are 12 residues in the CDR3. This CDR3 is CASSFGGTEAFF. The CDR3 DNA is TGCGCCAGCAGCTTCGGAGGCACTGAAGCTTTCTTT.

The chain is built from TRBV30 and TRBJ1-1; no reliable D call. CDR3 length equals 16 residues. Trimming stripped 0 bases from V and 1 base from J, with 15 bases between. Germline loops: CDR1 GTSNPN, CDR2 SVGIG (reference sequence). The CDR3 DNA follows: TGTGCCTGGAGTGTAAAGGCTCCCCGGCGGAACACTGAAGCTTTCTTT. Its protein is CAWSVKAPRRNTEAFF. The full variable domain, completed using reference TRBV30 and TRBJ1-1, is SQTIHQWPATLVQPVGSPLSLECTVEGTSNPNLYWYRQAAGRGLQLLFYSVGIGQISSEVPQNLSASRPQDRQFILSSKKLLLSDSGFYLCAWSVKAPRRNTEAFFGQGTRLTVV.

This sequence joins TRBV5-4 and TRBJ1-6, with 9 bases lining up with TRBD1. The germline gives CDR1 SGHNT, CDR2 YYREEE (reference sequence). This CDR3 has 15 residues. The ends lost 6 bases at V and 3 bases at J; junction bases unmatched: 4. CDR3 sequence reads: CASTKDRGYNSPLHF. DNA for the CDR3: TGTGCCAGCACAAAGGACAGGGGCTATAATTCACCCCTCCACTTT.

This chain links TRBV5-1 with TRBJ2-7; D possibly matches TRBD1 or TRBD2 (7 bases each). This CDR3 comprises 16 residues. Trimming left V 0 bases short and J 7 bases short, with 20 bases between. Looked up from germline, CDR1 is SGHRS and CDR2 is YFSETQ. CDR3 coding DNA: TGCGCCAGCAGCTTGGGGGAGGGGGCAGCGGAGCGGGAGCAGTACTTC. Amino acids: CASSLGEGAAEREQYF.